This T cell receptor beta chain was sequenced in a study of cytotoxic CD8 clonotypes in ibrutinib-treated CLL. This CDR3 is built from 17 residues. Germline V gene sequence: CDR1 SGHDT, CDR2 YYEEEE. V shed 3 bases and J 9 bases; nucleotides not matched to a gene: 16. Sequencing was designed to attain a depth spanning 1 in 200,000 to 1 in 1 million T cells. Assay used: immunoSEQ multiplex PCR; TCRdb lists only in-frame clones, some missing. Seen here are hundreds of thousands of clones, 75% to 80% observed once, and the top ten hold 10% to 12%. This sample comprised PBMCs, obtained after 12 months of ibrutinib treatment. The rearrangement links TRBV5-6 to TRBJ1-5, with 9 bases lining up with TRBD1. The TCR sequence derives from a human donor with chronic lymphocytic leukemia. As DNA, the CDR3 is TGTGCCAGCAGCTGGAGCAGGGACAGGGCTTCCGCTCGGCCCCAGCATTTT. It is translated as CASSWSRDRASARPQHF.